The 30 T cell receptor beta chains below were found in one sample sequenced in a study of CD8+ T cells in alopecia areata. After isolation, RNA underwent reverse transcription to generate cDNA as the sequencing template. Clones were sequenced by immunoSEQ multiplex PCR, and TCRdb holds only the in-frame ones, with some missing. The sample lists about 200,000 clones; around three fifths were seen once. Source: CD4+ T cells sorted from blood, taken at week 0. These TCRs come from a human donor with alopecia areata.

The genes are TRBV2 and TRBJ1-4; no reliable D call. The germline V and J ends were trimmed by 6 bases and 1 base, with 12 bases remaining between them. CDR3 size: 15 residues. The germline V gene has CDR1 SNHLY and CDR2 FYNNEI. CDR3 bases: TGTGCCAGCAGCGCCTCCGGGGTAACTAATGAAAAACTGTTTTTT. It encodes CASSASGVTNEKLFF.

This sequence joins TRBV4-1 and TRBJ2-3, with 9 bases identical to TRBD1. This CDR3 region has 18 residues. Per the germline V gene, CDR1 is MGHRA and CDR2 is YSYEKL. The J segment lost 0 bases and the V segment lost 0 bases, leaving 7 bases of the junction unmatched. This CDR3 reads CASSQEGTGLPSTDTQYF. CDR3 sequence (DNA): TGCGCCAGCAGCCAAGAAGGGACAGGGCTACCTAGCACAGATACGCAGTATTTT.

With regard to this clone: This is likely a read error, given that the CDR3 carries no conserved phenylalanine or tryptophan at its end. The DNA is left out, because the CDR3 cannot be placed on it with certainty; the CDR3 is given as TCRdb lists it. The rearrangement joins TRBV11-2 to TRBJ2-7; the table's TRBD2 call for D was not verified on the DNA. Inclusive of both ends, the CDR3 amounts to 8 amino acids. Per germline, CDR1 SGHAT and CDR2 FQNNGV. CDR3 amino acids: CASSLSLT.

This clone showed up just a few times. The rearrangement links TRBV29-1 to TRBJ1-1, with D tentatively TRBD1 (6 bases). The CDR3 consists of 11 residues. The germline gives CDR1 SQVTM, CDR2 ANQGSEA. Trimming cost V 7 bases and J 9 bases, with 15 bases left between them. For the CDR3, the DNA is TGCAGCGCTGAGGTCGGGGGGCAAGCTTTCTTT. Translation: CSAEVGGQAFF.

V usage is TRBV30 and J usage is TRBJ2-1, with D uncertain. This CDR3 comprises 11 residues. V lost 1 base and J 15 bases, leaving 13 bases between the germline ends. CDR1 and CDR2 (germline): GTSNPN, SVGIG (reference sequence). The CDR3, as DNA: TGTGCCTGGAGTGCGCAACTCGCCCCGTTCTTC. It translates to CAWSAQLAPFF.

The CDR3 region is CASSVALADYGYTF. In DNA form, the CDR3 reads TGTGCCAGCAGCGTAGCTTTGGCAGACTATGGCTACACCTTC. The rearrangement joins TRBV9 to TRBJ1-2; D remains unclear. The V and J ends lost 0 bases and 3 bases respectively, with 9 bases between them. There are 14 residues in the CDR3. Germline V CDR1 and CDR2: SGDLS, YYNGEE.

The gene calls are TRBV6-1 and TRBJ2-7; no firm D call. There are 15 residues in the CDR3. CDR1 and CDR2 from the germline V gene are MNHNS and SASEGT. The V end was cut by 6 bases, the J end by 0 bases, with 15 bases between. The CDR3 bases are TGTGCCAGCAGCCATCCAGGTGACCTCTCCTACGAGCAGTACTTC. Translated: CASSHPGDLSYEQYF.

V is TRBV11-2 and J is TRBJ1-1; TRBD1 agrees at 7 bases. Germline CDR1 reads SGHAT; CDR2 reads FQNNGV. V lost 3 bases to trimming and J lost 1 base; unmatched junction nucleotides: 8. The CDR3 has 16 residues. The CDR3 nucleotides are TGTGCCAGCAGCTTTACCCTCGGGACAGCGAACACTGAAGCTTTCTTT. Translated: CASSFTLGTANTEAFF.

The V and J genes are TRBV2 and TRBJ1-5; D gene ambiguous. This CDR3 has 15 amino acids. Trimming left V 8 bases short and J 0 bases short, with 14 bases between. Germline V gives CDR1 SNHLY, CDR2 FYNNEI. Written as DNA, the CDR3 is TGTGCCAGCCGCGAGGAACAGCATAGCAATCAGCCCCAGCATTTT. Encoded protein: CASREEQHSNQPQHF.

This clone was detected only a few times. The chain employs TRBV29-1 and TRBJ1-2; no reliable D call. The CDR3 is 14 amino acids. Trimming pared 0 bases from V and 4 bases from J, leaving 12 bases between. Germline V gives CDR1 SQVTM, CDR2 ANQGSEA. In DNA, the CDR3 is TGCAGCGTTGAAGATATCACTCCAGGCTATGGCTACACCTTC. Its translation: CSVEDITPGYGYTF.

This clone was seen more than once but under ten times. V is TRBV14 and J is TRBJ2-1; the D gene is possibly TRBD2 (5 bases). This CDR3 is 14 amino acids long. Looked up from germline, CDR1 is SGHDN and CDR2 is FVKESK. V was pared by 0 bases and J by 6 bases, with 9 bases between. CDR3 DNA: TGTGCCAGCAGCCAAGATGGGCTAGCCAATGAGCAGTTCTTC. It codes for CASSQDGLANEQFF.

V and J are TRBV7-2 and TRBJ2-2; 11 bases match TRBD2. The CDR3 is made up of 17 amino acids. From germline, CDR1 is SGHTA and CDR2 FQGNSA. J gave up 5 bases and V 5 bases, and 10 bases lay outside the gene matches. CDR3: CASSLGGLAGGTGELFF. The CDR3 coding sequence is TGTGCCAGCAGCCTGGGGGGGCTAGCGGGAGGAACCGGGGAGCTGTTTTTT.

This clone showed up just a few times. This rearrangement joins TRBV29-1 to TRBJ1-1; tentative D call: TRBD1 (5 bases). There are 14 residues in the CDR3. Germline CDR1 reads SQVTM; CDR2 reads ANQGSEA. V lost 1 base and J lost 3, with 12 bases in between. CDR3 DNA: TGCAGCGTTGAAGCGGGGCAGGCCTACACTGAAGCTTTCTTT. As protein: CSVEAGQAYTEAFF.

The V gene is TRBV30, the J gene TRBJ1-5; D might be TRBD1 (6 bases). This CDR3 region has 12 residues. Germline CDR1 is GTSNPN and CDR2 is SVGIG (reference sequence). V was pared by 1 base and J by 10 bases, with 11 bases between. CDR3 nucleotides: TGTGCCTGGAGTGCTGGGGGCTATCCCCAGCATTTT. Its translation is CAWSAGGYPQHF.

The rearrangement joins TRBV5-4 to TRBJ2-3; 7 nucleotides match TRBD2. From germline, CDR1 is SGHNT and CDR2 YYREEE (reference sequence). The J segment lost 3 bases and the V segment lost 5 bases, leaving 12 bases of the junction unmatched. The CDR3 length is 16 residues. CDR3 DNA sequence: TGTGCCAGCAGGACCGCCGGGGGGAGAGTAACAGATACGCAGTATTTT. Its translation: CASRTAGGRVTDTQYF.

This clone was counted a few times. The chain joins TRBV7-2 to TRBJ2-7, with 14 bases that match TRBD2. The CDR3 extends over 17 amino acids. Germline lookup yields CDR1 SGHTA and CDR2 FQGNSA. The trim removed 1 base at V and 4 bases at J, leaving 6 bases unmatched. CDR3 sequence: CASSLERTSGRIYEQYF. DNA for the CDR3: TGTGCCAGCAGCTTAGAGAGGACTAGCGGGAGGATATACGAGCAGTACTTC.

In this sample, this clone turned up a few times. This rearrangement joins TRBV30 to TRBJ2-1, with no clear D. The germline CDR1 and CDR2 sequences are GTSNPN and SVGIG (reference sequence). Between the trimmed V and J ends, which lost 0 bases and 7 bases, there was a span of 13 bases. The CDR3 is made up of 14 amino acids. Written as DNA, the CDR3 is TGTGCCTGGAGTGTATCTTTTACTTCTAATGAGCAGTTCTTC. This sequence encodes CAWSVSFTSNEQFF.

This sequence joins TRBV6-6 and TRBJ1-6; D gene unclear. The CDR3 totals 13 residues. V shed 0 bases and J shed 7 bases, with 4 bases lying between them. Germline loops: CDR1 MNHNY, CDR2 SVGAGI (reference sequence). The DNA for the CDR3 is TGTGCCAGCAGTTACTCAGGGAATTCACCCCTCCACTTT. This encodes CASSYSGNSPLHF.

V and J are TRBV30 and TRBJ1-5; a possible D gene is TRBD1 (5 bases). Trimming cost V 0 bases and J 2 bases, with 11 bases left between them. CDR3 length: 15 residues. The germline gives CDR1 GTSNPN, CDR2 SVGIG (reference sequence). The CDR3 protein is CAWSVQGFGNQPQHF. In DNA, the CDR3 is TGTGCCTGGAGTGTCCAGGGCTTTGGCAATCAGCCCCAGCATTTT.

On this clone: The sample carries other DNA sequences with the same CDR3. The chain couples TRBV18 to TRBJ1-2; D gene uncertain. From germline, CDR1 is KGHSH and CDR2 LQKENI. V lost 2 bases to trimming and J lost 4 bases, with 8 bases between them. The CDR3 contains 13 residues. In DNA, the CDR3 is TGTGCCAGCTCACCAGACGGATTCTATGGCTACACCTTC. Its protein product is CASSPDGFYGYTF.

The genes are TRBV6-1 and TRBJ2-1; 13 bases line up with TRBD2. Germline assignment: CDR1 MNHNS and CDR2 SASEGT. Losses at the gene ends were 4 bases for V and 0 bases for J; bases not matched to a gene: 9. The CDR3 totals 19 residues. The CDR3 DNA follows: TGTGCCAGCAGTGGAAGGACTAGCGGGGGCCGGAGCTCCTACAATGAGCAGTTCTTC. This codes for CASSGRTSGGRSSYNEQFF.

This clone has only a few counts. The chain is built from TRBV5-1 and TRBJ2-1; D is tentatively TRBD1 or TRBD2 (5 bases each). This CDR3 region has 13 residues. The germline V gene encodes CDR1 SGHRS and CDR2 YFSETQ. The V end was cut by 6 bases, the J end by 8 bases, with 15 bases between. The chain's CDR3 is CASNLDWDHEQFF. The CDR3, as DNA: TGCGCCAGCAACCTGGACTGGGACCATGAGCAGTTCTTC.

The chain carries TRBV4-1 and TRBJ2-7, with D maybe TRBD2 (6 bases). Trimming cost V 2 bases and J 4 bases, with 15 bases left between them. The CDR3 consists of 15 residues. Germline V gives CDR1 MGHRA, CDR2 YSYEKL. The CDR3 DNA reads TGCGCCAGCAGCCAATTATTGGGACTCCTATACGAGCAGTACTTC. Translated, it gives CASSQLLGLLYEQYF.

The J gene is TRBJ2-7, the V gene TRBV7-3; D could derive from TRBD1 or TRBD2 (5 bases each). The CDR3 is made up of 13 amino acids. Trimming cost V 2 bases and J 6 bases, with 11 bases left between them. Germline CDR1 and CDR2: SGHTA and FQGTGA. Here the CDR3 DNA reads TGTGCCAGCAGCTTAGGAGGAACAGGCGAGCAGTACTTC. This codes for CASSLGGTGEQYF.

Of note for this clone: At one end, the junction sequence differs from germline, possibly due to a read error. V is TRBV4-1 and J is TRBJ2-1; TRBD2 agrees at 9 bases. Germline V gene lookup returns CDR1 MGHRA and CDR2 YSYEKL. The CDR3 loop spans 11 amino acids. The CDR3 DNA reads as TGTGCCAGCAGCCTAGCGGGGGAGCAGTTCTTC. Its protein is CASSLAGEQFF.

This clone turned up a few times. V is TRBV10-3 and J is TRBJ2-3; unclear D gene. Germline V gene sequence: CDR1 ENHRY, CDR2 SYGVKD. CDR3 length: 12 residues. Trimming removed 11 bases at V and 4 bases at J, with 13 bases between. The CDR3 DNA sequence: TGTGCCTCGGCCGGATGGGCAGATACGCAGTATTTT. As protein: CASAGWADTQYF.

The chain uses TRBV6-1 and TRBJ1-1; perhaps TRBD1 as D (5 bases). The germline V and J ends were trimmed by 6 bases and 7 bases, with 15 bases remaining between them. Germline values: CDR1 MNHNS, CDR2 SASEGT. The CDR3 covers 13 residues. The CDR3 bases are TGTGCCAGCAGGGAGGCCCCGACAGTTGAAGCTTTCTTT. This translates into CASREAPTVEAFF.

A few counts support this clone. The chain carries TRBV29-1 and TRBJ2-5, with 10 nucleotides matching TRBD1. V lost 2 bases, J lost 3 bases, and 6 bases stayed unmatched. The CDR3 is 15 amino acids. Germline V gives CDR1 SQVTM, CDR2 ANQGSEA. Here the CDR3 reads CSVESPGTGEETQYF. Written as DNA, the CDR3 is TGCAGCGTTGAATCACCCGGGACAGGGGAAGAGACCCAGTACTTC.

V usage is TRBV30 and J usage is TRBJ1-1; D is unresolved. Trimming removed 1 base from V and 0 bases from J, with 9 bases in between. Germline lookup yields CDR1 GTSNPN and CDR2 SVGIG (reference sequence). The CDR3 consists of 14 residues. The CDR3 nucleotides read TGTGCCTGGAGTGCGCTACAAGTGAACACTGAAGCTTTCTTT. This codes for CAWSALQVNTEAFF.

The CDR3 nucleotides read TGCGCCAGCAGCCCGATGGGACAGGGTCGTCCTGGGGCCAACGTCCTGACTTTC. It specifies CASSPMGQGRPGANVLTF. The chain recombines TRBV4-1 with TRBJ2-6; 9 nucleotides line up with TRBD1. This CDR3 is 18 amino acids long. Germline CDR1 is MGHRA and CDR2 is YSYEKL. Germline trimming cut 4 bases from V and 2 bases from J; bases unmatched to any gene: 9.